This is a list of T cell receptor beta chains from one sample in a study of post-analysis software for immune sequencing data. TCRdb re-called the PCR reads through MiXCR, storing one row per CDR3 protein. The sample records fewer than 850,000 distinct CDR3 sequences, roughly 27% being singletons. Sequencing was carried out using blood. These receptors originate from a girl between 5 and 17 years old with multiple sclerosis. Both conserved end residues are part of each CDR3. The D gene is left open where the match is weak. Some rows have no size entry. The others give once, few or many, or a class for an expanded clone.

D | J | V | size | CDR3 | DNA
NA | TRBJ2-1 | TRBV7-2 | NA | CASSFNINEQFF | TGTGCCAGCAGCTTCAATATTAACGAGCAGTTCTTC
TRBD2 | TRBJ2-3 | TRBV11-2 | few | CASSSYRRTSRGGVTDTQYF | TGTGCCAGCAGTTCATACCGTAGGACTAGCCGAGGGGGGGTCACAGATACGCAGTATTTT
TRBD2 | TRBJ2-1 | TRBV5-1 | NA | CASGPTSGMFVLNEQFF | TGCGCCAGCGGCCCGACTAGCGGGATGTTCGTGCTGAATGAGCAGTTCTTC
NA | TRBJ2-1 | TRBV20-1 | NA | CSASGLRGNEQFF | TGCAGTGCTAGCGGCCTTCGCGGCAATGAGCAGTTCTTC
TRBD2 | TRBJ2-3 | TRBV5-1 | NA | CASSLPSGRATDTQYF | TGCGCCAGCAGCCTTCCTAGCGGGAGGGCCACAGATACGCAGTATTTT
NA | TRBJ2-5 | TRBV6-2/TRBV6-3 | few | CASSRPPGALGEIQYF | TGTGCCAGCAGTAGACCCCCGGGAGCCCTAGGGGAGATCCAGTACTTC
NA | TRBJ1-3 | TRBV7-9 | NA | CASPTPDLSGNTIYF | TGTGCCAGCCCCACCCCAGATCTCTCTGGAAACACCATATATTTT
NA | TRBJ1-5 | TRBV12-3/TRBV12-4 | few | CARLTRAFDQPQHF | TGTGCCAGATTAACACGGGCTTTCGATCAGCCCCAGCATTTT
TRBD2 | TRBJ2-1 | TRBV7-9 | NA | CASSLKTVAGSFDEQFF | TGTGCCAGCAGCTTAAAAACTGTAGCGGGAAGCTTCGATGAGCAGTTCTTC
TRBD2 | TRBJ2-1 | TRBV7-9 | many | CASSLGLAGAPQFF | TGTGCCAGCAGCTTGGGGCTAGCGGGGGCCCCTCAGTTCTTC
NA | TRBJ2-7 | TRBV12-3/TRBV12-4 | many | CASSFSGREQYF | TGTGCCAGCAGTTTTTCGGGGCGGGAGCAGTACTTC
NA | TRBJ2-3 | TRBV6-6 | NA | CVSSYRASGIQDTQYF | TGTGTCAGCAGTTACAGGGCTAGCGGTATCCAGGATACGCAGTATTTT
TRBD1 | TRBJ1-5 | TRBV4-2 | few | CASSQGPGTGFDQPQHF | TGTGCCAGCAGCCAAGGGCCCGGGACAGGGTTCGATCAGCCCCAGCATTTT
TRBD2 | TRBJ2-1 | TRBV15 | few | CATSSGLREFLYNEQFF | TGTGCCACCAGCAGCGGGTTGCGGGAGTTTCTTTACAATGAGCAGTTCTTC
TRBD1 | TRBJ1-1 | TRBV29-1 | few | CSVVDRGFTEAFF | TGCAGCGTTGTGGACAGGGGCTTCACTGAAGCTTTCTTT
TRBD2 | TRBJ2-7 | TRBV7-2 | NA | CASSLSPGLVAEQYF | TGTGCCAGCAGCTTATCCCCGGGACTAGTTGCCGAGCAGTACTTC
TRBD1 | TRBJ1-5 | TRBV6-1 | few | CASSPVPGQEKGNQPQHF | TGTGCCAGCAGCCCAGTCCCGGGACAGGAAAAAGGGAATCAGCCCCAGCATTTT
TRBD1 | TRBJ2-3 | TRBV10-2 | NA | CASSRTGENTDTQYF | TGCGCCAGCAGCAGGACAGGGGAAAACACAGATACGCAGTATTTT
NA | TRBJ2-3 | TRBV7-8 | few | CASSQGGTTPDTQYF | TGTGCCAGCAGCCAGGGGGGGACCACACCAGATACGCAGTATTTT
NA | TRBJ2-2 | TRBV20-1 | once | CSSGLANTGELFF | TGCAGTTCCGGACTGGCGAACACCGGGGAGCTGTTTTTT
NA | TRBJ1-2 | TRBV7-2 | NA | CASSQSQGDGYTF | TGTGCCAGCTCCCAGAGTCAGGGTGATGGCTACACCTTC
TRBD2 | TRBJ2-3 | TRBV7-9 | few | CASSLGVSSGSSGTQYF | TGTGCCAGCAGCTTAGGGGTATCGAGCGGGAGCTCTGGTACGCAGTATTTT
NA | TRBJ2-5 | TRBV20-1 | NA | CSATHLRGQETQYF | TGCAGTGCTACCCACCTCCGGGGCCAAGAGACCCAGTACTTC
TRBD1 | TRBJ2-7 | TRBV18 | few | CASSRLGTGGLEQYF | TGTGCCAGCTCACGCCTCGGGACAGGGGGTCTCGAGCAGTACTTC
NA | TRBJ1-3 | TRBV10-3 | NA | CAISDSQGSGNTIYF | TGTGCCATCAGTGATTCACAGGGTTCTGGAAACACCATATATTTT
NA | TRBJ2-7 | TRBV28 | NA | CASKPSAWHEQYF | TGTGCCAGCAAACCCTCAGCGTGGCACGAGCAGTACTTC
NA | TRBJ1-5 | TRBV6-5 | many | CASSYSGDQPQHF | TGTGCCAGCAGTTACTCGGGCGATCAGCCCCAGCATTTT
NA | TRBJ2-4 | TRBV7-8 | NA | CASSLVEANIQYF | TGTGCCAGCAGCTTAGTTGAAGCAAACATTCAGTACTTC
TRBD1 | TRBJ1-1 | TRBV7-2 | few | CASSRQGQGEAFF | TGTGCCAGCAGCCGACAAGGACAGGGTGAAGCTTTCTTT
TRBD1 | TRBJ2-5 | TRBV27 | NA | CASSWDRGNEQYF | TGTGCCAGCAGTTGGGACAGGGGCAATGAGCAGTACTTC
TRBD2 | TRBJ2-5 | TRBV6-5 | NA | CASSSETSGRWTQYF | TGTGCCAGCAGTTCGGAGACTAGCGGGAGGTGGACCCAGTACTTC
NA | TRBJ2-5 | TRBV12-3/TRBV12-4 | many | CASIGTPSGTQYF | TGTGCCAGCATTGGGACTCCCTCAGGGACCCAGTACTTC
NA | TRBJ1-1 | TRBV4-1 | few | CASSLPGIEAFF | TGCGCCAGCAGCCTCCCGGGAATTGAAGCTTTCTTT
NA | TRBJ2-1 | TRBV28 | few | CASSLPGRSSYNEQFF | TGTGCCAGCAGCCTCCCGGGACGGAGCTCCTACAATGAGCAGTTCTTC
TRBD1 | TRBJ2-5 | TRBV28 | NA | CASISGGYRETQYF | TGTGCCAGCATTTCAGGGGGCTACCGAGAGACCCAGTACTTC
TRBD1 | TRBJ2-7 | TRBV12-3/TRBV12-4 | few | CASSFTGTGSSYEQYF | TGTGCCAGCAGTTTCACCGGGACAGGGAGCTCCTACGAGCAGTACTTC
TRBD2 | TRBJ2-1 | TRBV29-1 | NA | CSVEDGSGSFYEQFF | TGCAGCGTTGAAGATGGGAGCGGGAGTTTCTATGAGCAGTTCTTC
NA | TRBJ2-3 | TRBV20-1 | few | CSARDQGGTDTQYF | TGCAGTGCTAGAGATCAAGGGGGCACAGATACGCAGTATTTT
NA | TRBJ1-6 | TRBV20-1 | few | CSAILDNGSMRGGSPLHF | TGCAGTGCCATTTTAGACAACGGCAGTATGAGGGGGGGTTCACCCCTCCACTTT
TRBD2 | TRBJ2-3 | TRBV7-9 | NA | CASSLIPAAGGTDTQYF | TGTGCCAGCAGCTTAATTCCAGCAGCGGGGGGCACAGATACGCAGTATTTT
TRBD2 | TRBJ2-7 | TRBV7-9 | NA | CASSSGRLGGSYEQYF | TGTGCCAGCAGCTCCGGGAGGCTCGGGGGCTCCTACGAGCAGTACTTC
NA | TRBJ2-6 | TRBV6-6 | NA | CASSYDGGSSGANVLTF | TGTGCCAGCAGCTACGACGGCGGCAGCTCTGGGGCCAACGTCCTGACTTTC
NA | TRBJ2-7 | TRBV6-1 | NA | CASSELRGTGTRYEQYF | TGTGCCAGCAGTGAATTGAGGGGAACCGGGACACGCTACGAGCAGTACTTC
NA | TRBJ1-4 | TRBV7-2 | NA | CASSRGTGRKLFF | TGTGCCAGCAGCCGGGGGACGGGGCGAAAACTGTTTTTT
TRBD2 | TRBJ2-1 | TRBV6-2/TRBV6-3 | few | CASREASGRKYNEQFF | TGTGCCAGCAGGGAGGCTAGCGGGAGGAAATACAATGAGCAGTTCTTC
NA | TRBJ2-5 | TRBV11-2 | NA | CASNVEGYRSYF | TGTGCCAGCAACGTAGAGGGCTACCGGTCGTACTTC
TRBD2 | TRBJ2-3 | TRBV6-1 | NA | CASSEQGGRGTDTQYF | TGTGCCAGCAGTGAACAAGGCGGGAGGGGGACAGATACGCAGTATTTT
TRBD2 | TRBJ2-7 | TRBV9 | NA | CASSVSGGPFEQYF | TGTGCCAGCAGCGTTTCGGGAGGCCCCTTCGAGCAGTACTTC
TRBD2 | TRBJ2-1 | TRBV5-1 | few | CASSKLAGGRTYNEQFF | TGCGCCAGCAGTAAACTAGCGGGGGGTCGAACCTACAATGAGCAGTTCTTC
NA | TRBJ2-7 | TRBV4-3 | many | CASSQDVGYEQYF | TGCGCCAGCAGCCAAGATGTTGGTTACGAGCAGTACTTC
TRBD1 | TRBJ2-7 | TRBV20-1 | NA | CSTSDRNRLPYEQYF | TGCAGTACATCGGACAGGAACCGGTTGCCCTACGAGCAGTACTTC
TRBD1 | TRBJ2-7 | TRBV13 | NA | CASSLTDRACEQYF | TGTGCCAGCAGCCTCACGGACAGGGCGTGCGAGCAGTACTTC
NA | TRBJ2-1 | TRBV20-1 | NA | CSARVAASSYNEQFF | TGCAGTGCTAGAGTAGCTGCCAGCTCCTACAATGAGCAGTTCTTC
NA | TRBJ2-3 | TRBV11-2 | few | CASSWGAPGRQYF | TGTGCCAGCAGCTGGGGGGCCCCCGGGAGGCAGTATTTT